Below are 3 T cell receptor beta chains sequenced from a single sample in a study of OX40 agonist ivuxolimab in advanced cancers. Measured with immunoSEQ multiplex PCR; TCRdb has only the in-frame clones, and not every one. In the table there are about 36,000 clones, 60% to 80% of which are singletons. Sample: CD4+ or CD8+ T cells sorted from blood, taken in a trial of the OX40 agonist ivuxolimab. Receptors originate from an adult with an advanced solid tumor such as melanoma, head and neck, liver or kidney cancer.

The rearrangement links TRBV2 to TRBJ1-5; TRBD1 is a possible D gene (5 bases). CDR1 and CDR2 (germline): SNHLY, FYNNEI. V shed 8 bases and J shed 15 bases, with 23 bases lying between them. The CDR3 is 13 amino acids. The DNA of the CDR3 is TGTGCCAGCTCCCTTTTCGCGGAGCAGGGAGGGCATTTT. It is translated as CASSLFAEQGGHF.

This CDR3 reads CASSQGSAGSQETQYF. The CDR3 DNA sequence: TGCGCCAGCAGCCAAGGTTCGGCGGGGAGCCAAGAGACCCAGTACTTC. The chain couples TRBV4-1 to TRBJ2-5; possibly TRBD2 for D (6 bases). CDR3 length equals 16 residues. The germline V and J ends were trimmed by 1 base and 1 base, with 13 bases remaining between them. Germline V lookup: CDR1 MGHRA, CDR2 YSYEKL.

The V gene is TRBV7-2, the J gene TRBJ2-1; 7 bases align to TRBD2. Losses at the gene ends were 1 base for V and 10 bases for J; bases not matched to a gene: 7. Germline V gene data show CDR1 as SGHTA and CDR2 as FQGNSA. The CDR3 totals 14 residues. Here the CDR3 reads CASSLEIAGGEQFF. DNA for the CDR3: TGTGCCAGCAGCTTAGAGATAGCGGGCGGAGAGCAGTTCTTC.